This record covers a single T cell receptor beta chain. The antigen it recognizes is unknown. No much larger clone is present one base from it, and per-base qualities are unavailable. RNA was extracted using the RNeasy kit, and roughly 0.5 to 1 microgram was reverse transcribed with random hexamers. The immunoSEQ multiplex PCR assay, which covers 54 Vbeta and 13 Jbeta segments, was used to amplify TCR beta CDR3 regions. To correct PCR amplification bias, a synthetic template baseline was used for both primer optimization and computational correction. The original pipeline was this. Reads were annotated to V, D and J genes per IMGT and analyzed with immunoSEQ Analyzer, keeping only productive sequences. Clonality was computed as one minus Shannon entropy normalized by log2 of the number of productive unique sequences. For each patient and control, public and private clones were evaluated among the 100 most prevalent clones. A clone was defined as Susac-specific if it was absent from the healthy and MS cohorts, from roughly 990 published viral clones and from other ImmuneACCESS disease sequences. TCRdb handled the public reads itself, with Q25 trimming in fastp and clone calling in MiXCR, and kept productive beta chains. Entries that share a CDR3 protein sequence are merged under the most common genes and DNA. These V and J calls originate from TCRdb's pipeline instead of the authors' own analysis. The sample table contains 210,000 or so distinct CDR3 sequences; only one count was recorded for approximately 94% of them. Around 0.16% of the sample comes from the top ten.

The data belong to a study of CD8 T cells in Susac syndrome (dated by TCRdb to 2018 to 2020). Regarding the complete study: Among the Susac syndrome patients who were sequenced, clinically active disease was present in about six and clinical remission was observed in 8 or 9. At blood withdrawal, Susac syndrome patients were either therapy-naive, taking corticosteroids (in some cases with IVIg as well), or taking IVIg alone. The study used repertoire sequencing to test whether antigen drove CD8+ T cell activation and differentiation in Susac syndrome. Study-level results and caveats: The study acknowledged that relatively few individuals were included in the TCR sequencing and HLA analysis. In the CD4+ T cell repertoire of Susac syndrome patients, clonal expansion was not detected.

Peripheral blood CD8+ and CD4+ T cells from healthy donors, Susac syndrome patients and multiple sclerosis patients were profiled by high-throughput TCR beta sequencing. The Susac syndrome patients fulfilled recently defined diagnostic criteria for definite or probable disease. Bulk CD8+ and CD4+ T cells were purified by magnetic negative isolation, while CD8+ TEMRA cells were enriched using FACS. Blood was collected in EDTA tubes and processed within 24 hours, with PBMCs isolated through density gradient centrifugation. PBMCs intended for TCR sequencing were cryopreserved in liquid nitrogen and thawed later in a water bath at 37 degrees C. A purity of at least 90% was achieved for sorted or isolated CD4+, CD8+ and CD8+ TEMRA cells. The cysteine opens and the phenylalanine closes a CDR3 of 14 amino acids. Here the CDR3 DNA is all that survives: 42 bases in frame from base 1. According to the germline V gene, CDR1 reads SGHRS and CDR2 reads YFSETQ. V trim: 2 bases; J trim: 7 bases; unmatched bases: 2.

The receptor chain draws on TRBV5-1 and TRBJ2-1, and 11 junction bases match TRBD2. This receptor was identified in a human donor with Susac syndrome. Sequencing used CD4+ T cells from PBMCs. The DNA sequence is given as TGCGCCAGCAGCTTACTAGCGGGGGCTAATGAGCAGTTCTTC. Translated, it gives CASSLLAGANEQFF.